This T cell receptor beta chain stems from a study of CXCR3-negative and CXCR3-positive naive CD8 T cells (dated by TCRdb to about 2019). Background on the whole study: In total, approximately 140 million TRB reads were obtained, which works out to roughly 1.5 +/- 0.3 million reads per library. Diversity and physicochemical repertoire analyses were performed on about ten donors pooled from two independent experiments. Naive subsets from about 5 donors and memory cells from 3 donors were included in the TRBV-TRBJ cluster analysis.

The data were produced on a NextSeq 550. The Human TCR Profiling Kit (MiLaboratory) was used to prepare UMI-labeled 5' RACE TRB cDNA libraries. cDNA synthesis used the entire amount of extracted RNA, and PCR amplification then used the entire amount of cDNA produced. The libraries were made side by side, with each library going through the same number of PCR cycles. As for how the authors treated the data: MIGEC and MiXCR extracted about 53,000 +/- 10,000 unique UMI-labeled TRB cDNA molecules per library, requiring at least two reads per UMI. On average, about 40,000 +/- 10,000 functional in-frame TRB CDR3 nucleotide clonotypes lacking stop codons were found per library. After downsampling to 5000 UMI-labeled TRB molecules per sample, diversity metrics, including normalized Shannon-Wiener and Chao1, were computed in VDJtools. VDJtools was used to calculate clonotype-size-weighted physicochemical properties of the central five CDR3 residues, namely interaction energy, strength, volume and Kidera factor 4. TCRdb reprocessed the reads and lists each CDR3 protein sequence as a single entry, with no DNA. TCRdb, not the original authors, processed these V and J calls. This sample's table carries 100,000 to 150,000 distinct CDR3 sequences. The ten largest clones represent approximately 0.29% of the sample.

The CDR3 holds 14 amino acids from the cysteine to the phenylalanine. The DNA is unrecorded. General conclusions and limits of the study: Compared with CXCR3-negative naive cells, CXCR3-positive naive cells had TRB CDR3s with higher hydrophobicity (lower Kidera factor 4), lower energy, and higher strength and volume indices. Freshly isolated PBMCs were used for most assays because CXCR3 expression went down partially after cryopreservation. Within the same donor, TRBV-TRBJ usage looked similar between naive CXCR3-negative and CXCR3-positive cells, but memory cells had distinct patterns. Repertoire diversity was comparably high in both naive subsets but much lower in memory CD8+ T cells. Because surface CD5, which is linked to self-reactivity in mice, was comparable between the naive subsets, TCR interaction strength was also inferred from TRB CDR3 physicochemical properties.

For each CD8+ T cell subset, flow sorting was done in triplicate, and some 300,000 cells per subset went directly into RLT lysis buffer. To exclude memory contaminants, naive CD8+ T cells were stringently defined as CD45RO-CCR7+CD27+CD95-. Standard density gradient centrifugation was used to isolate peripheral blood mononuclear cells from buffy coats. A FACSAria III was used to flow-sort naive CD8+ T cells into CXCR3-negative and CXCR3-positive populations. Total RNA was extracted from sorted cells with an RNeasy Mini Kit. About this clonotype: Its antigen target is currently unknown.

The chain is assembled from TRBV12-3 or TRBV12-4 and TRBJ1-5; the D call from TCRdb, TRBD1, cannot be confirmed without DNA. Sequencing input: naive CXCR3- CD8+ T cells from blood. The intended sense of this specimen's cell subset or site label: CD45RO-CCR7+CD27+CD95- naive CD8+ T cells lacking CXCR3 (TNR3-). The clonotype comes from a human donor in good health. Some clones in this sample may be carry-over from other donors' samples. The CDR3 reads CASSFDRGNQPQHF.